The T cell receptor (beta chain) described here comes from a study of T cell repertoires in cytomegalovirus infection. On the study more broadly: Public TCR beta signatures indicated both CMV infection and matching HLA type.

TCRdb redid the calling of the reads with MiXCR, one entry per CDR3 protein. The table shows around 450,000 distinct CDR3 sequences, with approximately 32% occurring only once. Findings and caveats of the study: Identification of carriers of CMV plus the relevant HLA was achieved through cumulative public TCR beta family frequency. Dominating the ex vivo response were TCR beta clonotypes that were CMV-specific and HLA-C-restricted.

Of note for this clonotype: The target antigen is unknown.

CDR3 length: 15 amino acids. V lost 3 bases to trimming and J lost 3 bases; unmatched junction nucleotides: 8. Sequencing was carried out using PBMCs. The clonotype comes from a human donor in good health (CMV status not recorded). Some clones in this sample may be carry-over from other donors' samples. The chain joins TRBV12-3 or TRBV12-4 to TRBJ2-7, with 7 bases aligning to TRBD1. Here the CDR3 reads CASSLAGTVDYEQYF. In nucleotides, the CDR3 is TGTGCCAGCAGTTTGGCCGGGACAGTGGACTACGAGCAGTACTTC.